A single sample is the source of the 20 T cell receptor beta chains below, sequenced in a study of cytomegalovirus exposure and HLA in healthy donors. In the PCR, 60 Vbeta and 13 Jbeta primers were used. Assay: immunoSEQ multiplex PCR; the TCRdb copy retains only in-frame clones and omits some. The sample has fewer than 250,000 clones; about 74% are singletons. Sequenced sample: PBMCs. Receptors were obtained from a woman under 40 in good health and CMV-seronegative.

The count of this clone is one. The J gene is TRBJ2-1, the V gene TRBV6-5; 13 nucleotides line up with TRBD2. Germline V gives CDR1 MNHEY, CDR2 SVGAGI. The V segment lost 4 bases and the J segment 4 bases; nucleotides outside the gene matches: 4. The CDR3 length is 16 residues. The CDR3 DNA reads TGTGCCAGCAGTTTGACTAGCGGGGGGATATACAATGAGCAGTTCTTC. Encoded protein: CASSLTSGGIYNEQFF.

As concerns this clone: The sample contains more than one DNA sequence encoding this CDR3. The chain employs TRBV7-9 and TRBJ1-2; weak D call: TRBD1 (5 bases). The germline V gene has CDR1 SEHNR and CDR2 FQNEAQ (reference sequence). The CDR3 is 14 amino acids. Deletions cut 0 bases from V and 2 bases from J, with 7 bases between. The CDR3 nucleotides are TGTGCCAGCAGCTTAGCTTCAGGGAACTATGGCTACACCTTC. This encodes CASSLASGNYGYTF. The full variable domain, rest sourced from reference TRBV7-9 and TRBJ1-2, is DTGVSQNPRHKITKRGQNVTFRCDPISEHNRLYWYRQTLGQGPEFLTYFQNEAQLEKSRLLSDRFSAERPKGSFSTLEIQRTEQGDSAMYLCASSLASGNYGYTFGSGTRLTVV.

In its sample, this clone was seen a few times. The rearrangement joins TRBV4-2 to TRBJ1-1, with D perhaps TRBD1 (6 bases). The CDR3 is 16 amino acids. Per the germline V gene, CDR1 is LGHNA and CDR2 is YNFKEQ. Trimming stripped 1 base from V and 0 bases from J, with 12 bases between. CDR3 in DNA: TGTGCCAGCAGCCAAGTTGTTCGGGACATGAACACTGAAGCTTTCTTT. As protein: CASSQVVRDMNTEAFF.

This clone was counted a few times. The same CDR3 can be traced to other DNA sequences in this sample. The genes are TRBV6-5 and TRBJ2-7, with 7 bases matching TRBD2. Trimming took 6 bases from V and 2 from J; bases not matched to a gene: 10. The CDR3 has 15 residues. CDR1 and CDR2 (germline): MNHEY, SVGAGI. This CDR3 is CASSGPGTTTYEQYF. DNA of the CDR3: TGTGCCAGCAGCGGGCCCGGGACTACTACCTACGAGCAGTACTTC.

The chain recombines TRBV19 with TRBJ1-2, with a weak D call TRBD1 (6 bases). Deletions cut 3 bases from V and 4 bases from J, with 18 bases between. This CDR3 is 16 amino acids long. Per the germline V gene, CDR1 is LNHDA and CDR2 is SQIVND (reference sequence). CDR3 loop: CASSIPQTGILYGYTF. The CDR3 DNA sequence: TGTGCCAGTAGTATCCCCCAGACAGGCATCCTCTATGGCTACACCTTC.

V usage is TRBV4-2 and J usage is TRBJ2-1; 10 bases map to TRBD2. CDR3 length: 16 residues. The germline gives CDR1 LGHNA, CDR2 YNFKEQ. J was trimmed by 6 bases and V by 2 bases; bases with no gene match: 7. In nucleotides, the CDR3 is TGTGCCAGCAGCCAACAAACGGGACTAGCGTCCAATGAGCAGTTCTTC. It yields the protein CASSQQTGLASNEQFF.

The CDR3 spells CATRGGGNEQFF. The CDR3 DNA follows: TGTGCCACCCGCGGGGGGGGCAATGAGCAGTTCTTC. The V gene is TRBV15, the J gene TRBJ2-1; 9 positions agree with TRBD2. V trimming: 8 bases; J trimming: 6 bases; junction bases outside the gene matches: 2. Per the germline V gene, CDR1 is LNHNV and CDR2 is YYDKDF (reference sequence). The CDR3 sequence is 12 residues long.

V is TRBV7-6 and J is TRBJ2-7, with TRBD1 matching over 8 bases. CDR1 is SGHVS and CDR2 is FNYEAQ in the germline V gene. The CDR3 is 16 residues long. J lost 7 bases, V lost 2 bases, and 13 bases had no gene match. The CDR3 DNA reads TGTGCCAGCAGCTTACCCTCGGGCCAGGGGGCGGGAGAGCAGTACTTC. Protein: CASSLPSGQGAGEQYF.

This chain connects TRBV30 to TRBJ2-3, with TRBD2 identical over 8 bases. V trimming: 2 bases; J trimming: 7 bases; junction bases outside the gene matches: 20. In germline, CDR1 is GTSNPN, CDR2 SVGIG (reference sequence). The CDR3 runs to 18 residues. The DNA of the CDR3 is TGTGCCTGGAGTTCAACGACGTACCTTTCGGGGGGGCGAAATACGCAGTATTTT. This gives the protein CAWSSTTYLSGGRNTQYF.

This clone was picked up a small number of times. In nucleotides, the CDR3 is TGTGCCAGCAGTGAAGCTTCAGGGGATTATGGCTACACCTTC. Protein product: CASSEASGDYGYTF. This chain joins TRBV6-1 and TRBJ1-2, with TRBD1 as a possible D gene (6 bases). Germline CDR1 MNHNS, CDR2 SASEGT. The CDR3 is 14 amino acids. The ends were cut back, 0 bases at V and 5 bases at J, with 10 bases in the middle.

The chain is built from TRBV2 and TRBJ1-2, with 10 bases that match TRBD1. Germline CDR1 SNHLY, CDR2 FYNNEI. CDR3 length equals 15 residues. V shed 5 bases and J 8 bases; nucleotides not matched to a gene: 11. The CDR3 coding sequence is TGTGCCAGCAGTTTGAGGACAGGGGGGGCGTGGGGCTACACCTTC. Protein sequence: CASSLRTGGAWGYTF.

The chain links TRBV5-6 to TRBJ2-3; 8 bases agree with TRBD2. This CDR3 region has 14 residues. Germline loops: CDR1 SGHDT, CDR2 YYEEEE. Germline trimming cut 4 bases from V and 4 bases from J; bases unmatched to any gene: 5. The CDR3 loop is CASSRGGVADTQYF. The CDR3, as DNA: TGTGCCAGCAGCCGGGGGGGGGTGGCAGATACGCAGTATTTT.

The chain uses TRBV7-3 and TRBJ1-2, with no clear D. Germline loops: CDR1 SGHTA, CDR2 FQGTGA. Trimming took off 4 bases at V and 8 bases at J, with 14 bases between the two ends. The CDR3 has 13 amino acids. CDR3 amino acids: CASSYRGGGGYTF. DNA for the CDR3: TGTGCCAGCAGCTACCGCGGAGGAGGCGGCTACACCTTC.

The chain employs TRBV5-8 and TRBJ1-1; 9 bases line up with TRBD1. CDR3 size: 15 residues. V gave up 3 bases and J gave up 4 bases; unmatched junction bases: 7. Germline V gene data show CDR1 as SGHTS and CDR2 as YDEGEE. The CDR3 region has the DNA TGTGCCAGCAGCTGGGGGGACAGGGAGGCCACTGAAGCTTTCTTT. It encodes CASSWGDREATEAFF.

The chain couples TRBV27 to TRBJ1-2; 11 nucleotides line up with TRBD1. This CDR3 contains 19 residues. CDR1 MNHEY and CDR2 SMNVEV come from the germline V gene (reference sequence). J was trimmed by 7 bases and V by 4 bases; bases with no gene match: 20. The CDR3 spells CASSSRTGGGGSYLVGYTF. As DNA, the CDR3 is TGTGCCAGCAGTTCGAGGACAGGGGGCGGAGGTAGTTATCTGGTTGGCTACACCTTC.

This clone was seen only once. This chain joins TRBV7-9 and TRBJ2-1; no clear D. This CDR3 is 14 amino acids long. CDR1 is SEHNR and CDR2 is FQNEAQ in the germline V gene (reference sequence). V was clipped by 1 base and J by 6 bases, with 10 bases between them. CDR3 residues: CASSLVYLANEQFF. In DNA form, the CDR3 reads TGTGCCAGCAGCTTAGTTTACCTGGCCAATGAGCAGTTCTTC.

The V and J genes are TRBV2 and TRBJ2-7, with D possibly being TRBD1 (6 bases). The CDR3 runs 12 residues. V lost 7 bases, J lost 7 bases, and 14 bases lay in between. CDR1 and CDR2 (germline): SNHLY, FYNNEI. CDR3 protein: CASTKQGQEQYF. The DNA for the CDR3 is TGTGCCAGCACAAAACAGGGTCAGGAGCAGTACTTC. Together with reference TRBV2 and TRBJ2-7, the CDR3 gives the full variable domain: EPEVTQTPSHQVTQMGQEVILRCVPISNHLYFYWYRQILGQKVEFLVSFYNNEISEKSEIFDDQFSVERPDGSNFTLKIRSTKLEDSAMYFCASTKQGQEQYFGPGTRLTVT.

The J gene is TRBJ2-7, the V gene TRBV4-1; TRBD2 agrees at 10 bases. The V gene end was trimmed by 4 bases and the J gene end by 6 bases; junction bases not matched to a gene: 6. The germline gives CDR1 MGHRA, CDR2 YSYEKL. This CDR3 has 14 residues. In nucleotides, the CDR3 is TGCGCCAGCAGCCTCACTAGCGGGACGGGCGAGCAGTACTTC. This encodes CASSLTSGTGEQYF.

The chain joins TRBV15 to TRBJ1-2; 8 nucleotides agree with TRBD1. The CDR3 sequence is 13 residues long. In germline, CDR1 is LNHNV, CDR2 YYDKDF (reference sequence). V lost 7 bases and J lost 6; bases outside the gene matches: 7. CDR3 loop: CATNQRTGNGYTF. In nucleotides, the CDR3 is TGTGCCACCAACCAAAGGACAGGGAATGGCTACACCTTC.

The rearrangement links TRBV19 to TRBJ2-5; 9 bases agree with TRBD2. Per the germline V gene, CDR1 is LNHDA and CDR2 is SQIVND (reference sequence). The J segment lost 0 bases and the V segment lost 4 bases, leaving 9 bases of the junction unmatched. The CDR3 is made up of 17 amino acids. CDR3 sequence reads: CASSTPWASGNQETQYF. CDR3 in DNA: TGTGCCAGTAGTACCCCCTGGGCTAGCGGGAACCAAGAGACCCAGTACTTC.